Reported below is one T cell receptor beta chain. This may be a read error, as it is one base from a much larger clone. The CDR3 loop spans 13 amino acids. Germline-derived CDR1 and CDR2 are MNHEY and SMNVEV (reference sequence). Unique molecular identifiers were incorporated into the prepared TCRbeta library. TCRdb recomputed calls from the PCR reads with MiXCR, one row per CDR3 protein. The top ten hold 4% of the sample, which has over 550,000 distinct CDR3 sequences, 8% to 11% seen once. The data stem from a study of T-cell reconstitution after alpha-beta-depleted transplantation in children. This clonotype was sampled from a human donor who donated a stem cell graft to a child with acute myeloid leukemia. The chain carries TRBV27 and TRBJ2-3; D may be TRBD2 (6 bases). Source: PBMCs from the stem cell graft donor, taken from the stem cell graft. This CDR3 reads CASSGSSADMQYF. Here the CDR3 DNA reads TGTGCCAGCAGTGGCTCTAGCGCAGATATGCAGTATTTT.